The 7 T cell receptor beta chains below were found in one sample sequenced in a study of shared clonotypes between healthy human individuals. Libraries were prepared by immunoSEQ multiplex PCR; TCRdb keeps only in-frame clonotypes and omits some of them. The table has about half a million clones, over 60% seen once; the top ten hold approximately 12%. The source material was PBMCs. All receptors come from a middle-aged woman in good health. Some clones in this sample may be carry-over from other donors' samples.

The chain recombines TRBV27 with TRBJ2-1; 8 positions match TRBD1. This CDR3 has 14 residues. V lost 7 bases to trimming and J lost 4 bases; unmatched junction nucleotides: 6. Germline lookup yields CDR1 MNHEY and CDR2 SMNVEV (reference sequence). CDR3: CASTRGLAYNEQFF. As DNA, the CDR3 is TGTGCCAGCACCAGGGGGCTGGCGTACAATGAGCAGTTCTTC.

The chain couples TRBV7-6 to TRBJ2-5; 13 bases match TRBD2. V lost 6 bases, J lost 5 bases, and 9 bases stayed unmatched. CDR3 length: 16 residues. CDR1 and CDR2 from the germline V gene are SGHVS and FNYEAQ. CDR3 bases: TGTGCCAGCAGTCCCGGGGCACTAGCGGGAGGGGAGACCCAGTACTTC. Its translation is CASSPGALAGGETQYF.

This clone appeared a single time. The chain couples TRBV5-1 to TRBJ2-7; 9 nucleotides agree with TRBD1. The CDR3 is made up of 15 amino acids. J lost 3 bases, V lost 4 bases, and 8 bases had no gene match. Germline lookup yields CDR1 SGHRS and CDR2 YFSETQ. CDR3 DNA: TGCGCCAGCAGCCCGGCCGGACAGGGGTTCTACGAGCAGTACTTC. Amino acids: CASSPAGQGFYEQYF.

Regarding this clone: A much larger clone differs by one base, so this may be a read error. The V call is TRBV28, the J call TRBJ1-1; D possibly corresponds to TRBD1 (6 bases). Germline values: CDR1 MDHEN, CDR2 SYDVKM. The CDR3 runs to 13 residues. The CDR3: CASHRDINAEALF. CDR3 DNA: TGTGCCAGCCACCGGGACATAAACGCTGAAGCTCTCTTT.

This sequence joins TRBV6-1 and TRBJ2-3, with D possibly being TRBD2 (7 bases). The CDR3 sequence is 18 residues long. Per germline, CDR1 MNHNS and CDR2 SASEGT. V lost 4 bases and J lost 0, with 20 bases in between. DNA of the CDR3: TGTGCCAGCAGTGCTCACAGGGAGGGAGCTCGGAGCACAGATACGCAGTATTTT. It codes for CASSAHREGARSTDTQYF.

Regarding this clone: Other DNA sequences in the sample encode the same CDR3. V gene TRBV7-9 combines with J gene TRBJ2-7; TRBD1 agrees at 10 bases. CDR1 is SEHNR and CDR2 is FQNEAQ in the germline V gene (reference sequence). The CDR3 is 14 residues long. V lost 5 bases and J lost 2; bases outside the gene matches: 3. For the CDR3, the DNA is TGTGCCAGCAGCCCCGGGACAGGGGCCTACGAGCAGTACTTC. Translation gives CASSPGTGAYEQYF. The entire variable domain, with the rest obtained from reference TRBV7-9 and TRBJ2-7, is as follows: DTGVSQNPRHKITKRGQNVTFRCDPISEHNRLYWYRQTLGQGPEFLTYFQNEAQLEKSRLLSDRFSAERPKGSFSTLEIQRTEQGDSAMYLCASSPGTGAYEQYFGPGTRLTVT.

The V gene is TRBV14, the J gene TRBJ2-7; 12 bases are shared with TRBD1. The germline gives CDR1 SGHDN, CDR2 FVKESK. This CDR3 region has 15 residues. V dropped 4 bases and J dropped 6; count of bases not matched to a gene: 7. The DNA of the CDR3 is TGTGCCAGCAGCCGGGGACAGGGGGCTTTGGGCGAGCAGTACTTC. Residues: CASSRGQGALGEQYF.